One sample yielded the 17 T cell receptor beta chains listed below, sequenced in a study of T cells after yellow fever vaccination. TCRdb reprocessed the 5' RACE reads with MiXCR, giving one entry per CDR3 protein. The data contain 230,000 or so distinct CDR3 sequences, approximately 6.3% of them singletons. The sample in question was CD4+ T cells sorted from PBMCs, obtained on the day of the yellow fever booster vaccination. Receptors originate from a man aged 25-40 years who received the YFV17D yellow fever vaccine.

The V gene is TRBV30, the J gene TRBJ1-2, with no clear D. The V gene's germline CDR1 is GTSNPN and CDR2 SVGIG (reference sequence). Trimming removed 4 bases from V and 3 bases from J, with 21 bases in between. The CDR3 covers 16 residues. For the CDR3, the DNA is TGTGCCTGGATTTCCCGGGGAGGCGTGGTAGACTATGGCTACACCTTC. Its protein product is CAWISRGGVVDYGYTF.

This clonotype was picked up many times. The CDR3 coding sequence is TGTGCCAGCAGCTTGGCAACAGGGTTCCCTGAAGCTTTCTTT. This gives the protein CASSLATGFPEAFF. The rearrangement links TRBV5-6 to TRBJ1-1, with a tentative D call TRBD1 (6 bases). Deletions cut 0 bases from V and 6 bases from J, with 12 bases between. This CDR3 has 14 residues. CDR1 and CDR2 from the germline V gene are SGHDT and YYEEEE.

This clonotype was seen only a few times. The chain links TRBV5-1 to TRBJ2-3, with 7 bases aligning to TRBD1. Germline V gives CDR1 SGHRS, CDR2 YFSETQ. The CDR3 is made up of 14 amino acids. J gave up 0 bases and V 4 bases, and 2 bases lay outside the gene matches. The CDR3 spells CASSRTGSTDTQYF. CDR3 nucleotide sequence: TGCGCCAGCAGCCGGACAGGAAGCACAGATACGCAGTATTTT.

This clonotype was detected a few times. The genes are TRBV6-5 and TRBJ2-1; D is unclear. The V end lost 2 bases, the J end lost 3 bases, and 8 bases lay between the germline ends. Germline V gives CDR1 MNHEY, CDR2 SVGAGI. The CDR3 is 14 residues long. CDR3 region: CASSYGKVYNEQFF. The CDR3, as DNA: TGTGCCAGCAGTTACGGAAAAGTCTACAATGAGCAGTTCTTC.

At least ten counts were recorded for this clonotype. The chain carries TRBV20-1 and TRBJ2-5; TRBD2 matches 8 bases. Germline CDR1 reads DFQATT; CDR2 reads SNEGSKA (reference sequence). There are 12 residues in the CDR3. The V gene end was trimmed by 7 bases and the J gene end by 5 bases; junction bases not matched to a gene: 6. The CDR3 region has the DNA TGCAGTGGCCGGGAGGGCCATGAGACCCAGTACTTC. Translating it yields CSGREGHETQYF.

There are a few counts of this clonotype. J is TRBJ2-1 and V is TRBV20-1, with no clear D. CDR3 length equals 16 residues. Germline lookup yields CDR1 DFQATT and CDR2 SNEGSKA (reference sequence). V gave up 1 base and J gave up 0 bases, with 13 bases separating them. CDR3 in DNA: TGCAGTGCTAGAGTTGGTAGCAGACCCTCCTACAATGAGCAGTTCTTC. Translation: CSARVGSRPSYNEQFF.

The rearrangement uses TRBV11-2 and TRBJ2-5; 7 bases are a match to TRBD2. This CDR3 has 18 residues. J was trimmed by 2 bases and V by 7 bases; bases with no gene match: 19. Germline CDR1 reads SGHAT; CDR2 reads FQNNGV. CDR3 protein: CASTLLRPPSGIQETQYF. The CDR3, as DNA: TGTGCCAGCACCCTATTGAGGCCGCCCAGCGGGATACAAGAGACCCAGTACTTC.

This chain uses TRBV7-2 with TRBJ2-5; D is ambiguous. With 4 bases removed from V and 4 bases from J, the gap between germline ends came to 10 bases. Germline CDR1 SGHTA, CDR2 FQGNSA. This CDR3 has 13 residues. In DNA form, the CDR3 reads TGTGCCAGCAGCTCGGCCTCGGGAGAGACCCAGTACTTC. It encodes CASSSASGETQYF.

The V call is TRBV6-5, the J call TRBJ1-2, with a possible D match to TRBD1 (5 bases). The CDR3 length is 15 residues. V lost 2 bases to trimming and J lost 1 base, with 11 bases between them. CDR1 is MNHEY, CDR2 SVGAGI, per germline. CDR3 sequence (DNA): TGTGCCAGCAGTTACCGGGACTCCGGTAACTATGGCTACACCTTC. Protein sequence: CASSYRDSGNYGYTF.

This clonotype was counted ten times or more. The CDR3 coding sequence is TGTGCCAGCAGCTTATTGTTAGGGCTGGGACACCCCTACAATGAGCAGTTCTTC. Translated: CASSLLLGLGHPYNEQFF. V gene TRBV11-2 combines with J gene TRBJ2-1, with D maybe TRBD1 (6 bases). The germline CDR1 and CDR2 sequences are SGHAT and FQNNGV. V lost 2 bases and J 2 bases, leaving 19 bases between the germline ends. The length of the CDR3 is 18 residues.

J is TRBJ2-7 and V is TRBV11-2, with a possible D match to TRBD1 (5 bases). In germline, CDR1 is SGHAT, CDR2 FQNNGV. Trimming left V 2 bases short and J 7 bases short, with 21 bases between. This CDR3 is built from 16 residues. CDR3 in amino acids: CASSLLSGMPPWEQYF. CDR3 sequence (DNA): TGTGCCAGCAGCTTACTATCAGGGATGCCCCCCTGGGAGCAGTACTTC.

The chain has TRBV6-1 and TRBJ1-1; no clear D gene. Trimming shortened V by 7 bases and J by 4 bases, and 10 bases separated the two germline ends. This CDR3 comprises 12 residues. Germline V gives CDR1 MNHNS, CDR2 SASEGT. CDR3 loop: CASTSLGTEAFF. The CDR3, as DNA: TGTGCCAGCACCTCTTTAGGCACTGAAGCTTTCTTT.

This clonotype was seen ten or more times. The chain employs TRBV6-6 and TRBJ2-7, with D perhaps matching TRBD1 (6 bases). V dropped 5 bases and J dropped 3 bases, with 11 bases sitting between them. CDR3 size: 13 residues. Germline CDR1 reads MNHNY; CDR2 reads SVGAGI (reference sequence). The CDR3 bases are TGTGCCAGCAGTCTGGGACAAGTCTACGAGCAGTACTTC. Its protein is CASSLGQVYEQYF.

This clonotype was found a few times. This chain links TRBV10-1 with TRBJ2-3; 8 nucleotides agree with TRBD2. Germline V gene data show CDR1 as WNHNN and CDR2 as SYGVQD (reference sequence). V dropped 1 base and J dropped 2; count of bases not matched to a gene: 2. The CDR3 sequence is 15 residues long. In DNA form, the CDR3 reads TGCGCCAGCAGTGAGTTAGCGGGACCCACAGATACGCAGTATTTT. Translated, it gives CASSELAGPTDTQYF.

This rearrangement joins TRBV5-1 to TRBJ1-1; D gene uncertain. The CDR3 extends over 14 amino acids. Germline V lookup: CDR1 SGHRS, CDR2 YFSETQ. The V gene lost 0 bases and the J gene lost 4 bases, with 10 bases spanning the gap. CDR3 coding DNA: TGCGCCAGCAGCTTGGGCGGGGATCGCACTGAAGCTTTCTTT. Amino acid sequence: CASSLGGDRTEAFF.

This clonotype was detected only a few times. This rearrangement joins TRBV2 to TRBJ1-1; D gene ambiguous. CDR1 is SNHLY, CDR2 FYNNEI, per germline. Trimming cost V 9 bases and J 0 bases, with 17 bases left between them. The CDR3 consists of 15 residues. CDR3 in amino acids: CARTDGNLMNTEAFF. The CDR3 DNA reads TGTGCCAGAACGGACGGGAACCTTATGAACACTGAAGCTTTCTTT.

This clonotype was seen ten or more times. V is TRBV5-1 and J is TRBJ1-1; D ambiguous. In germline, CDR1 is SGHRS, CDR2 YFSETQ. The CDR3 totals 17 residues. Deletions cut 4 bases from V and 4 bases from J, with 23 bases between. The CDR3 loop is CASSPTPWQATGTEAFF. CDR3 nucleotides: TGCGCCAGCAGCCCTACCCCTTGGCAGGCGACGGGCACTGAAGCTTTCTTT.